This T cell receptor beta chain was found in a study of read filtering for tumor transcriptome and immune sequencing. Molecular barcoded adaptors covering alpha/delta and beta/gamma chains were used on about 390 ng RNA. Each CDR3 protein is one row after TCRdb ran MiXCR on the reads. The sample includes around 65,000 distinct CDR3 sequences, about a fifth of them seen just once. CDR3 size: 13 residues. The germline V gene encodes CDR1 SEHNR and CDR2 FQNEAQ (reference sequence). Trimming cost V 7 bases and J 4 bases, with 11 bases left between them. This receptor was identified in a donor aged 40 or over with multiple myeloma. The source material was a population of CD138-negative cells sorted from bone marrow. V usage is TRBV7-9 and J usage is TRBJ2-1; D is possibly TRBD2 (6 bases). The CDR3 spells CASTKRVYNEQFF. For the CDR3, the DNA is TGTGCCAGCACGAAGCGGGTATACAATGAGCAGTTCTTC.